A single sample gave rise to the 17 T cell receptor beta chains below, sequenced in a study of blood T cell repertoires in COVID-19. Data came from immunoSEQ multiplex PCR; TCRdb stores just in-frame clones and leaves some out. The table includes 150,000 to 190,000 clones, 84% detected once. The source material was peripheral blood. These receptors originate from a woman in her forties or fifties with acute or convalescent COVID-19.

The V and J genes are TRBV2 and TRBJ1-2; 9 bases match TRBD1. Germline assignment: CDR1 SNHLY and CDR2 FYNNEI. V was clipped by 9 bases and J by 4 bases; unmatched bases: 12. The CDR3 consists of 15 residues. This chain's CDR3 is CARLGPRQGGYGYTF. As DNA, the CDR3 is TGTGCCAGACTTGGTCCGAGACAGGGGGGCTATGGCTACACCTTC.

As DNA, the CDR3 is TGTGCCACCAGGGGAGGGGACACTGAAGCTTTCTTT. Amino acid sequence: CATRGGDTEAFF. This chain connects TRBV15 to TRBJ1-1; the D gene is possibly TRBD1 (5 bases). Germline V gene sequence: CDR1 LNHNV, CDR2 YYDKDF (reference sequence). Trimming took off 6 bases at V and 3 bases at J, with 8 bases between the two ends. The CDR3 sequence is 12 residues long.

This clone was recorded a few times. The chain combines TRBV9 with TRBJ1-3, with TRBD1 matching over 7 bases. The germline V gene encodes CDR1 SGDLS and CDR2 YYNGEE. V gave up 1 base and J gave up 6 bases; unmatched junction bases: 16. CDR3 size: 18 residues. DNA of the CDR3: TGTGCCAGCAGCGTACGTCCTCCTAGCGACAGGGAGCCAAACACCATATATTTT. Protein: CASSVRPPSDREPNTIYF.

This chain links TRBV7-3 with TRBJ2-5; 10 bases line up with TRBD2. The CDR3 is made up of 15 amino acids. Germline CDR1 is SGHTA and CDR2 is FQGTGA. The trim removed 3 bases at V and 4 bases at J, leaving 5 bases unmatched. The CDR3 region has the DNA TGTGCCAGCAGCTTCGGACTAGCGGCGGGAGAGACCCAGTACTTC. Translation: CASSFGLAAGETQYF.

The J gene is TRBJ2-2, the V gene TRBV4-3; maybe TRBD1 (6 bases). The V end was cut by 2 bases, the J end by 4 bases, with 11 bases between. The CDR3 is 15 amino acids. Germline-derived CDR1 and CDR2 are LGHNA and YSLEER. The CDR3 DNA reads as TGCGCCAGCAGCCAACACCAGGGGAGCACCGGGGAGCTGTTTTTT. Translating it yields CASSQHQGSTGELFF.

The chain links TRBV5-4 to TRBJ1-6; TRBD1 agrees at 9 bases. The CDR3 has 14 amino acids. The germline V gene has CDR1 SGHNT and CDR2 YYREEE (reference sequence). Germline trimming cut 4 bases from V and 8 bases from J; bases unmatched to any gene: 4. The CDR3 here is CASSPDRGDSPLHF. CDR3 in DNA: TGTGCCAGCAGCCCGGACAGGGGTGATTCACCCCTCCACTTT. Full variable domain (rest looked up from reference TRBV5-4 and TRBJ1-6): ETGVTQSPTHLIKTRGQQVTLRCSSQSGHNTVSWYQQALGQGPQFIFQYYREEENGRGNFPPRFSGLQFPNYSSELNVNALELDDSALYLCASSPDRGDSPLHFGNGTRLTVT.

The CDR3 here is CASTRGQGAWNEQFF. In DNA form, the CDR3 reads TGTGCCAGCACTCGGGGCCAGGGGGCGTGGAATGAGCAGTTCTTC. The chain is built from TRBV28 and TRBJ2-1; TRBD1 matches at 8 bases. After removal of 7 bases from V and 7 bases from J, the junction contained 12 bases not matched to a gene. There are 15 residues in the CDR3. The germline V gene has CDR1 MDHEN and CDR2 SYDVKM.

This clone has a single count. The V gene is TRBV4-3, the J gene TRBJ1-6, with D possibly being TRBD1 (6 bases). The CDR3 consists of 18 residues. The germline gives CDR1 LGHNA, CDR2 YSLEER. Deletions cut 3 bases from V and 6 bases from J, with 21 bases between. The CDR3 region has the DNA TGCGCCAGCAGCCAGGAATATCAGGGGCCCTCAATTAATTCACCCCTCCACTTT. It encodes CASSQEYQGPSINSPLHF.

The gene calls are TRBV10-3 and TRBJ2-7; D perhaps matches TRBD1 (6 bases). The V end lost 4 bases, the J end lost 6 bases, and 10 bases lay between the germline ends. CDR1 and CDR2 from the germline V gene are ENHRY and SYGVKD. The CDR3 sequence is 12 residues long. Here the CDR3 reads CAISGTAGEQYF. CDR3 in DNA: TGTGCCATCAGTGGGACAGCTGGCGAGCAGTACTTC.

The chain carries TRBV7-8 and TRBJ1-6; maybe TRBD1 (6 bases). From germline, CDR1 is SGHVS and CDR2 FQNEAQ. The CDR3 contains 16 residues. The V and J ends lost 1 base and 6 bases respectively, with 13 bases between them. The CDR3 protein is CASSLGSQGINSPLHF. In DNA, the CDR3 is TGTGCCAGCAGCTTAGGATCGCAGGGGATTAATTCACCCCTCCACTTT.

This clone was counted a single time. CDR3 amino acids: CASSQDRNSNQPQHF. CDR3 nucleotide sequence: TGCGCCAGCAGCCAAGATCGTAATAGCAATCAGCCCCAGCATTTT. V is TRBV4-3 and J is TRBJ1-5; D not resolved. Germline V gene sequence: CDR1 LGHNA, CDR2 YSLEER. Deletions cut 0 bases from V and 0 bases from J, with 6 bases between. CDR3 length: 15 amino acids.

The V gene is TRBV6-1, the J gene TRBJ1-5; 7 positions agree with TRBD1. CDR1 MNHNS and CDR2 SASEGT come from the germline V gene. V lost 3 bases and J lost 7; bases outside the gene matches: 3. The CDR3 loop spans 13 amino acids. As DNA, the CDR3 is TGTGCCAGCAGTGAGACAGGGAGCCAGCCCCAGCATTTT. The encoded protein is CASSETGSQPQHF.

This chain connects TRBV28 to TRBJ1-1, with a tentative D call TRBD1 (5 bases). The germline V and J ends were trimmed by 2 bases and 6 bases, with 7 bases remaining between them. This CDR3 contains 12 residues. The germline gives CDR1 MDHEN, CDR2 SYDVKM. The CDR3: CASSLQGPEAFF. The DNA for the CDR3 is TGTGCCAGCAGTTTACAGGGTCCTGAAGCTTTCTTT.

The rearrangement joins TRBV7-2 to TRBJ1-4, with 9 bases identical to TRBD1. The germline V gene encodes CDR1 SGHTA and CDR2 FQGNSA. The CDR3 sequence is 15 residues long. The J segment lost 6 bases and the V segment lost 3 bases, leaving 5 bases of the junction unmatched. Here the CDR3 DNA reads TGTGCCAGCAGCTTCCCGGGACAGGGTCATGAAAAACTGTTTTTT. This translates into CASSFPGQGHEKLFF.

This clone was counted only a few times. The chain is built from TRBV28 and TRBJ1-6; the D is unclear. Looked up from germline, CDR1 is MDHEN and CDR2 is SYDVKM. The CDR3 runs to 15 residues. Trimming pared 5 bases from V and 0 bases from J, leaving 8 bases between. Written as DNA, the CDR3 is TGTGCCAGCAGTCGGGGTAGCTCCTATAATTCACCCCTCCACTTT. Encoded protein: CASSRGSSYNSPLHF. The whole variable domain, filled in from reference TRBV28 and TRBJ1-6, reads DVKVTQSSRYLVKRTGEKVFLECVQDMDHENMFWYRQDPGLGLRLIYFSYDVKMKEKGDIPEGYSVSREKKERFSLILESASTNQTSMYLCASSRGSSYNSPLHFGNGTRLTVT.

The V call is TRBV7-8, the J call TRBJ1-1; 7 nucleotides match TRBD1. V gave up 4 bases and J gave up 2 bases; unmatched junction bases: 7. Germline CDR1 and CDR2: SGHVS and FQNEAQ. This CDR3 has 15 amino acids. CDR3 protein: CASSSAGTANTEAFF. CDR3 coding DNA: TGTGCCAGCAGCTCCGCCGGGACAGCTAACACTGAAGCTTTCTTT.

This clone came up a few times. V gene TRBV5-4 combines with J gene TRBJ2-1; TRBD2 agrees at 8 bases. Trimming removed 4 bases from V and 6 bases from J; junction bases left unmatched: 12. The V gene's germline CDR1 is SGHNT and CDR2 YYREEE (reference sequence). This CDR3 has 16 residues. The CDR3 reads CASSPPRGLESNEQFF. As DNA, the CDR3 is TGTGCCAGCAGCCCACCGCGGGGACTAGAAAGCAATGAGCAGTTCTTC.